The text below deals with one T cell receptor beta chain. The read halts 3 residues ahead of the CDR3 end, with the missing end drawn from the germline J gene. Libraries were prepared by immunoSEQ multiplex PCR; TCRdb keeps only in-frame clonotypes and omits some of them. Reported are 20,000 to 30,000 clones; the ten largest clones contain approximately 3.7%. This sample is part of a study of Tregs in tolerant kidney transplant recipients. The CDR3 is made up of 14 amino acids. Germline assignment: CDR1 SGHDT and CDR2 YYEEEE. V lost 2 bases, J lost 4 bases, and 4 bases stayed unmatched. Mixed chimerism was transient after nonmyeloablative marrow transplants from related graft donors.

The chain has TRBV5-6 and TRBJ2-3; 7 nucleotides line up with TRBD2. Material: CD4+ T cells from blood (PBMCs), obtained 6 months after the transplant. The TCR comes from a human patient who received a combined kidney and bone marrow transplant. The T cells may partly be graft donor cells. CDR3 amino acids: CASSFFGGADTQYF. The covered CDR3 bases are TGTGCCAGCAGCTTTTTTGGGGGGGCAGATACG.